This T cell receptor beta chain was captured in a study of vaccination effects on CD4 cells after COVID-19. Here immunoSEQ multiplex PCR was the method, and the copy in TCRdb shows in-frame clones only, minus some. The table has 37,000 or so clones, roughly 74% seen once. This clone was picked up a small number of times. What it binds is not known. This same CDR3 is encoded by further DNA sequences in the sample. Study-wide findings and caveats: Marked clonal contraction of infection- and vaccine-induced clones was seen late after vaccination.

The CDR3 runs 11 residues. Trimming shortened V by 3 bases and J by 8 bases, and 7 bases separated the two germline ends. The culture ran for approximately 10 days, and then CD4+ T cells were isolated. The specimen was CD4+ T cells from PBMCs cultured without peptide, collected before COVID-19 vaccination. The receptor was derived from a human donor who received a COVID-19 vaccine. V is TRBV12-3 or TRBV12-4 and J is TRBJ1-2, with D possibly matching TRBD1 (5 bases). CDR3: CASSLRGGYTF. The CDR3 region has the DNA TGTGCCAGCAGTTTGAGGGGAGGCTACACCTTC.